These T cell receptor beta chains were read from a single sample in a study of response to subunit inactivated influenza vaccine. TCRdb ran MiXCR on the RT-PCR reads and lists one entry per CDR3 protein. The sample comprises roughly 460,000 distinct CDR3 sequences, about 10% of which are singletons, and over 9.5% rests with the top ten. The source material was PBMCs from blood, sampled around seven weeks after vaccination. The origin of the receptors is a man aged 50-59 years who received an inactivated influenza vaccine. The CDR3 runs from the conserved cysteine through the conserved F or W. The D gene is left open where the match is weak. The size field is filled for only some rows; it gives once, few, many or a size class.

TGCAGTGCTAGGATTGGGAGCACAGATACGCAGTATTTT CSARIGSTDTQYF NA TRBJ2-3 few TRBV20-1
TGCAGTGCCCTGAAGGGAACTGAAGCTTTCTTT CSALKGTEAFF NA TRBJ1-1 many TRBV20-1
TGTGCCAGCAGCTTCGGACAGGGGGATGGCTACACCTTC CASSFGQGDGYTF TRBD1 TRBJ1-2 NA TRBV7-2
TGCAGTGCTAGGGGGGGGGCGGGCTCGCGTCAGCCCCAGCATTTT CSARGGAGSRQPQHF NA TRBJ1-5 few TRBV20-1
TGCGCCAGCAGCCAAGATGTCGCGGGAGGGGTATTAGATACGCAGTATTTT CASSQDVAGGVLDTQYF TRBD2 TRBJ2-3 few TRBV4-3
TGTGCCAGCAGCGTAGAAAGACTAGCGGGGCACCACAATGAGCAGTTCTTC CASSVERLAGHHNEQFF TRBD2 TRBJ2-1 few TRBV9
TGTGCCAGCAGCCAAGTTATTAGCGGGTCAGATACGCAGTATTTT CASSQVISGSDTQYF TRBD2 TRBJ2-3 NA TRBV3-1
TGTGCCAGCAGTTACATCCCGGGGAAGGTGTACGAGCAGTACTTC CASSYIPGKVYEQYF NA TRBJ2-7 many TRBV6-2/TRBV6-3
TGTGCCACCAGCAGAACCCGGGACAGGGAAAACATTCAGTACTTC CATSRTRDRENIQYF TRBD1 TRBJ2-4 NA TRBV15
TGCGCCAGCAGCTTCGAATGGGCAACTAATGAAAAACTGTTTTTT CASSFEWATNEKLFF NA TRBJ1-4 few TRBV5-1
TGTGCCTCCTCGGGGGGCGCGGACACTGAAGCTTTCTTT CASSGGADTEAFF NA TRBJ1-1 few TRBV30
TGCAGCGTCCCAGGGACAGGCGTATACGAGCAGTACTTC CSVPGTGVYEQYF TRBD1 TRBJ2-7 few TRBV29-1
TGTGCCAGCAGTTTAGCGGGTTTAGCGGCCTACGAGCAGTACTTC CASSLAGLAAYEQYF NA TRBJ2-7 NA TRBV12-3/TRBV12-4
TGTGCCAGCAAAGGACAGGTCTCCTACAATGAGCAGTTCTTC CASKGQVSYNEQFF TRBD1 TRBJ2-1 many TRBV2
TGTGCCTGGAGTCAGGGTATGAGTAGCAATCAGCCCCAGCATTTT CAWSQGMSSNQPQHF NA TRBJ1-5 NA TRBV30
TGCAGCGTAGCGCGGACGGACCATGAGCAGTTCTTC CSVARTDHEQFF NA TRBJ2-1 few TRBV29-1
TGTGCCAGCAGCTTAATAAATCTGGAGGGGGACGAGCAGTACTTC CASSLINLEGDEQYF NA TRBJ2-7 NA TRBV7-8